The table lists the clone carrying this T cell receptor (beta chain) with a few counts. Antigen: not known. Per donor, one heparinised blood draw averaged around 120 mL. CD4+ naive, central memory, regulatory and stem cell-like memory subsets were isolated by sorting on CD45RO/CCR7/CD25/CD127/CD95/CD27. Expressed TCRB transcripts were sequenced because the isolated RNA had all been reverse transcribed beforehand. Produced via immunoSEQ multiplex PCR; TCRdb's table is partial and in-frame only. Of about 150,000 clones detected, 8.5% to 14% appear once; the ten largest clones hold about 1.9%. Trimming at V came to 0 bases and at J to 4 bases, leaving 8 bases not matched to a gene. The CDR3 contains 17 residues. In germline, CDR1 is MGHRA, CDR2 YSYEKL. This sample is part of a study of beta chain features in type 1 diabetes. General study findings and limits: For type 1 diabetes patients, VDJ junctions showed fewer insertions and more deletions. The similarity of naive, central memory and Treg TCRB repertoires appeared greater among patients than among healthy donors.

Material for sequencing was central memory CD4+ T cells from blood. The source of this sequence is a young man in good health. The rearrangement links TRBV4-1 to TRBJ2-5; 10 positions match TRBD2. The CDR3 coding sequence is TGCGCCAGCAGCCAAGATCGAGCGGGGGGGCCAGGAGAGACCCAGTACTTC. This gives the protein CASSQDRAGGPGETQYF.